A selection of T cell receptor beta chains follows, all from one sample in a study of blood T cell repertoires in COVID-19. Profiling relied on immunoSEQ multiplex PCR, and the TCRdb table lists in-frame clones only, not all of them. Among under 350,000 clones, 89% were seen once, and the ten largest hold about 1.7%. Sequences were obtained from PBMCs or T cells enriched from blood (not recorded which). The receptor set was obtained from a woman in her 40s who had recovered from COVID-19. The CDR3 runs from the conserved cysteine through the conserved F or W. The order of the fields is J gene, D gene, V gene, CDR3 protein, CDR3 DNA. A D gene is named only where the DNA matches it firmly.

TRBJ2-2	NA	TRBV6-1	CASSEVGGTVRTGELFF	TGTGCCAGCAGTGAAGTTGGGGGGACAGTCCGCACCGGGGAGCTGTTTTTT
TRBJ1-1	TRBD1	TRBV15	CATSRGTGGLTEAFF	TGTGCCACCAGCAGAGGGACAGGGGGCTTAACTGAAGCTTTCTTT
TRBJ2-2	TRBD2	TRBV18	CASWASGTRYTGELFF	TGTGCCAGCTGGGCTAGCGGGACCCGGTACACCGGGGAGCTGTTTTTT
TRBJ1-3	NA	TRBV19	CASSIGGSNTIYF	TGTGCCAGTAGTATCGGGGGATCAAACACCATATATTTT
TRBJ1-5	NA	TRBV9	CASSADQGSNQPQHF	TGTGCCAGCAGCGCTGACCAGGGGAGCAATCAGCCCCAGCATTTT
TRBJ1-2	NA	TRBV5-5	CASSLGSRSNYGYTF	TGTGCCAGCAGCTTGGGTAGCCGTTCTAACTATGGCTACACCTTC
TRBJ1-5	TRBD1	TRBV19	CASSSRTGNSNQPQHF	TGTGCCAGTAGTTCGCGGACAGGGAATAGCAATCAGCCCCAGCATTTT
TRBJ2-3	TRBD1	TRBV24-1	CATAASTGGEPDTQYF	TGTGCCACAGCAGCCTCGACAGGGGGCGAACCAGATACGCAGTATTTT
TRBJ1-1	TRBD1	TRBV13	CASSLAAQGAFPRAFF	TGTGCCAGCAGCTTAGCCGCTCAGGGGGCCTTCCCCCGAGCTTTCTTT
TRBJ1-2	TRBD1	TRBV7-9	CASSLRDRTYGYTF	TGTGCCAGCAGCTTAAGGGACAGGACCTATGGCTACACCTTC
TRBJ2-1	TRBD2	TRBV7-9	CASSWEVYAGGRSYNEQFF	TGTGCCAGCAGCTGGGAGGTTTATGCGGGGGGGCGGTCCTACAATGAGCAGTTCTTC
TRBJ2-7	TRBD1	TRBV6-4	CASRGQGLEQYF	TGTGCCAGCAGGGGACAGGGGCTCGAGCAGTACTTC